This T cell receptor (beta chain) was obtained from a study of T-cell reconstitution after alpha-beta-depleted transplantation in children (TCRdb year 2016). In the study overall: T-cell immune reconstitution after TCRalphabeta/CD19-depleted allogeneic hematopoietic cell transplantation in children was quantitatively tracked in the study by means of TCR repertoire profiling. Study-level results and caveats: In some patients, high TCRbeta diversity at day 60 was attributed to recipient T cells and intrathymic progenitors that had survived conditioning. Apparently early alphabetaT-cell count recovery about two months after transplant reportedly relied on only several hundred rapidly expanded clones derived from non-depleted graft cells. Hyperexpanded clone frequencies declined over subsequent months; after one year, T-cell counts and TCRbeta diversity were mostly attributed to newly produced T cells.

This clonotype has a count of ten or more. Its antigen is currently not known. The sample holds no much larger clone one base away, and base qualities are not on file. The germline V and J ends show losses of 4 bases and 0 bases respectively, and no gene match explains 5 bases of the junction. The CDR3 sequence holds 16 residues, the cysteine and phenylalanine included. Just CDR3 DNA is preserved here, 48 bases in frame from base 1. CDR1 and CDR2, per the germline V gene, are MGHRA and YSYEKL. Taken with the paper, the label for treatment or condition translates to: allogeneic hematopoietic cell transplantation with graft depleted of TCRalphabeta T cells and CD19 B cells. Transplant recipients were children who received TCRalphabeta/CD19-depleted allogeneic hematopoietic cell grafts. The library was generated by PCR. For sequencing, an Illumina HiSeq 2500 was employed. To normalize quantification of the TCRbeta repertoire, the TCR libraries were built with molecular barcoding that relied on unique molecular identifiers. TCRdb's own reprocessing of the public reads used fastp at Q25 and MiXCR and kept productive beta chains. Each CDR3 protein gets just one entry, which takes the most common genes and DNA from the rows behind it. A total of under 750,000 distinct CDR3 sequences appear in this sample, 23% of them only once. The ten largest account for roughly 15% of the sample.

The source material was PBMCs, mostly from graft donor cells, sampled 360 days after TCRalphabeta/CD19-depleted stem cell transplant. This sequence was found in a boy under three years old who had a stem cell transplant for acute myeloid leukemia, so the T cells may come from the graft donor. Recombination linked TRBV4-1 to TRBJ2-2; 7 bases in the junction line up with TRBD1. The sequenced DNA: TGCGCCAGCAGCCGGGGGACAGACCCGAACACCGGGGAGCTGTTTTTT. It encodes CASSRGTDPNTGELFF.